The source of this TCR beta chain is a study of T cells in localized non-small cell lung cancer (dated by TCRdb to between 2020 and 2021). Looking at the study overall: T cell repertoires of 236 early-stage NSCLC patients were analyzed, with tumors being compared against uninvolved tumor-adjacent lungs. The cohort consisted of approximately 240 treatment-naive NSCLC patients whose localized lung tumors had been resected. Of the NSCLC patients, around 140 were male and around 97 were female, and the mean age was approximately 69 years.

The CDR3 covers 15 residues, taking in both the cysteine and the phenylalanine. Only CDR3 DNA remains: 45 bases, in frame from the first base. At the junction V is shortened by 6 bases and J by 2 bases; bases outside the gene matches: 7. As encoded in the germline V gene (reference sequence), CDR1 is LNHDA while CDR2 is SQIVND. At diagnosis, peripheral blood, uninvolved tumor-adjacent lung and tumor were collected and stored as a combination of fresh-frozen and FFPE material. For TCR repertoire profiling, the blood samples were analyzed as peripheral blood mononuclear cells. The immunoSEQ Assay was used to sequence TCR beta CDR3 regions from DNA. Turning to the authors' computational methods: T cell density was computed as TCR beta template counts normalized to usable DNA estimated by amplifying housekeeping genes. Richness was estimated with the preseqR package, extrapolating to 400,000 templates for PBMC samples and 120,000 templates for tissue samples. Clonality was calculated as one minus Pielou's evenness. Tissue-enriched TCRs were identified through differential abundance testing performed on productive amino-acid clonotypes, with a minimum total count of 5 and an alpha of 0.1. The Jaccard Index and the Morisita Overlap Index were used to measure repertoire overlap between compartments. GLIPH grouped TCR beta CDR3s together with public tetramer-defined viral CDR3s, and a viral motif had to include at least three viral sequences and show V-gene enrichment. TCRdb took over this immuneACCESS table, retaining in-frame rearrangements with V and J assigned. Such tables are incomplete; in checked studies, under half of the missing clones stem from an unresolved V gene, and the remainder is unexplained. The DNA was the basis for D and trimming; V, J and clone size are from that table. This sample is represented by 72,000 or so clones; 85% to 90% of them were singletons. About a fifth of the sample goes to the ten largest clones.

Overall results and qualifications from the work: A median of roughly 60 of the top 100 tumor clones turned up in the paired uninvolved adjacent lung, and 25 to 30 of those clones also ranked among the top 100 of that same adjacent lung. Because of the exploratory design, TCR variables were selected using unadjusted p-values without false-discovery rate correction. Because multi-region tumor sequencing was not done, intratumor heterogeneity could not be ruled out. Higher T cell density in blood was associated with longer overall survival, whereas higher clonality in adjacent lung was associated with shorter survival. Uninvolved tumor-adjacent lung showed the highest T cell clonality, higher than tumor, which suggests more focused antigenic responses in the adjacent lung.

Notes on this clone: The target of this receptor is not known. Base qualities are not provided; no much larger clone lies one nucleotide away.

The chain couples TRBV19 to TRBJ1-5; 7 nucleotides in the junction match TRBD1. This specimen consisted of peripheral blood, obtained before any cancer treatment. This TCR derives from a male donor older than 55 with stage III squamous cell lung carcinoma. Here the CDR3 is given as CASRSTGVGNQPQHF. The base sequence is TGTGCCAGTAGAAGCACAGGGGTAGGCAATCAGCCCCAGCATTTT.